The T cell receptor beta chain described here comes from a study of T cells in Graves' hyperthyroidism and ophthalmopathy. Study-wide results and caveats: The model anticipated ophthalmopathy a median approximately six months pre-onset.

TCR beta CDR3 regions were amplified from RNA. The TCR CDR3 first-round RT-PCR relied on the HTBI primer set. Each CDR3 protein is one row after TCRdb ran MiXCR on the multiplex PCR reads. The sample shows roughly 700,000 distinct CDR3 sequences, approximately 15% of them seen only once. Per germline, CDR1 GTSNPN and CDR2 SVGIG (reference sequence). CDR3 length: 14 amino acids. The V gene end was trimmed by 4 bases and the J gene end by 4 bases; junction bases not matched to a gene: 7. There are a few counts of this clonotype. Antigen: not known. The V call is TRBV30, the J call TRBJ2-7; 10 bases are a match to TRBD1. The sequenced sample was blood. The TCR originated in a woman aged 18-35 years with Graves' hyperthyroidism. CDR3 nucleotides: TGTGCCTGGAAGGCGGGACAGGGGAAGTACGAGCAGTACTTC. This codes for CAWKAGQGKYEQYF.